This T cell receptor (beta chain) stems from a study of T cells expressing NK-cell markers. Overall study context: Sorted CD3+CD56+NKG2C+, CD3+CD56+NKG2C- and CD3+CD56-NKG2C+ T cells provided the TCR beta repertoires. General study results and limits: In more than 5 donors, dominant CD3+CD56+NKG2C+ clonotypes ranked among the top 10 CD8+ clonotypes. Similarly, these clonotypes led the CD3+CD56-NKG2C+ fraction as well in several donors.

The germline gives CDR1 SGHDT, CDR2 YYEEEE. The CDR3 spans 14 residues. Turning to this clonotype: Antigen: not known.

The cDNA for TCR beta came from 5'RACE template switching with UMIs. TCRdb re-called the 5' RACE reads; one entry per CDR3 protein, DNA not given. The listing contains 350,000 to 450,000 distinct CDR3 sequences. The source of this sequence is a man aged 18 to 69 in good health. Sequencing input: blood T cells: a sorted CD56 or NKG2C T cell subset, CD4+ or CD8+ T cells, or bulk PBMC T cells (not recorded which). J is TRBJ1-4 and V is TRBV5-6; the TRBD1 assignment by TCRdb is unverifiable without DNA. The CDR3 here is CASSRTGFREKLFF.